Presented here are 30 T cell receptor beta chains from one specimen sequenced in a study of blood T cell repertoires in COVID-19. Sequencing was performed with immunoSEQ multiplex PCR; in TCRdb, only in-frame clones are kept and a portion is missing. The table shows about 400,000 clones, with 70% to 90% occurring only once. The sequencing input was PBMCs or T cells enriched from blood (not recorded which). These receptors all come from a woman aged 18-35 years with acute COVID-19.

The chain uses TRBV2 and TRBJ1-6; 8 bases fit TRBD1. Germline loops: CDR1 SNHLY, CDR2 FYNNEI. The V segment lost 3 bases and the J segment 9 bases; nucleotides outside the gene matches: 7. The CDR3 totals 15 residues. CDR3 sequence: CASSEEGQDGSPLHF. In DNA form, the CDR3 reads TGTGCCAGCAGTGAGGAGGGACAGGACGGTTCACCCCTCCACTTT.

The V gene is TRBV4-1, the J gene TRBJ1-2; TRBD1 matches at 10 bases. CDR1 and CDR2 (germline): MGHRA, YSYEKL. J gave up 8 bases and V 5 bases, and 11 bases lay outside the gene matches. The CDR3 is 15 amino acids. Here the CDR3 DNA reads TGCGCCAGCAGCATTGACAGGGGGCGATATTGGGGCTACACCTTC. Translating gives CASSIDRGRYWGYTF.

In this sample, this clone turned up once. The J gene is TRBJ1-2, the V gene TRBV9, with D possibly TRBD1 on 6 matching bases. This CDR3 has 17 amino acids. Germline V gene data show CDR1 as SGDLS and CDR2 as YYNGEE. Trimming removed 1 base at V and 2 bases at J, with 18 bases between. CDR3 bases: TGTGCCAGCAGCGTACCCCGGGAGGGGGGAAGGAACTATGGCTACACCTTC. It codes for CASSVPREGGRNYGYTF.

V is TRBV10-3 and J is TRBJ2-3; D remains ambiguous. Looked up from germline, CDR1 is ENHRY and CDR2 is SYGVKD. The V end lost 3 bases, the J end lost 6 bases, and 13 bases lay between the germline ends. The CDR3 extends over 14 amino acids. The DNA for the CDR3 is TGTGCCATCAGTGAACCACGGCTCGGGGATACGCAGTATTTT. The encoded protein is CAISEPRLGDTQYF.

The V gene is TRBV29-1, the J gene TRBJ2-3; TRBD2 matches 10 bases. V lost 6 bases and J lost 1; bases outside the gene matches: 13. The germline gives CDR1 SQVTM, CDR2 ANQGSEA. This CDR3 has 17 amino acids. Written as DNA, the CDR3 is TGCAGCGTCCGAGGTCTAGCGGGGGAGCGGGGCACAGATACGCAGTATTTT. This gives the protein CSVRGLAGERGTDTQYF.

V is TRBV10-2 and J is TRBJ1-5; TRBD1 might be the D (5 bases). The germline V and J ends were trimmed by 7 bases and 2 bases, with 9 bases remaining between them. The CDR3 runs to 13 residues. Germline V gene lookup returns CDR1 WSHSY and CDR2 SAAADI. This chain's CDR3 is CASTEQGNQPQHF. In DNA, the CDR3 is TGCGCCAGCACCGAACAGGGCAATCAGCCCCAGCATTTT.

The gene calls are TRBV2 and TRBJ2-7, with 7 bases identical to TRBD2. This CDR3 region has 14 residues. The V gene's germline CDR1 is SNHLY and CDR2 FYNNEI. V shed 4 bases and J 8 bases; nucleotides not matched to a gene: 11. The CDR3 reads CASSASGTDGKQYF. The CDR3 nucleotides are TGTGCCAGCAGTGCCAGCGGGACTGATGGGAAGCAGTACTTC.

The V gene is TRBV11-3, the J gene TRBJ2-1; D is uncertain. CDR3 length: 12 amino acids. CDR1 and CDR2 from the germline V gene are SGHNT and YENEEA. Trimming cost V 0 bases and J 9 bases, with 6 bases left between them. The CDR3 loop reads CASSLEATEQFF. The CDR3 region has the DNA TGTGCCAGCAGCTTAGAAGCGACTGAGCAGTTCTTC.

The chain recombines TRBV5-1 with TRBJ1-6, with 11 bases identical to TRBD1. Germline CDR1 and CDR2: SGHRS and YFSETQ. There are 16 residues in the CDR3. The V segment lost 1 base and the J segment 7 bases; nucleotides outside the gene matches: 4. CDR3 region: CASSLPGTGGNSPLHF. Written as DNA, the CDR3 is TGCGCCAGCAGCTTGCCCGGGACAGGGGGAAATTCACCCCTCCACTTT.

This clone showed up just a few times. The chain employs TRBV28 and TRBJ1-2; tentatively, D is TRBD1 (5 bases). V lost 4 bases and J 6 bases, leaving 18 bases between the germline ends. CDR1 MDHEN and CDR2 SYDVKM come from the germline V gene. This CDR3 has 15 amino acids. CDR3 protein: CASSSGGEGNDGYTF. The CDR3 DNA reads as TGTGCCAGCAGTTCCGGGGGGGAGGGGAATGATGGCTACACCTTC.

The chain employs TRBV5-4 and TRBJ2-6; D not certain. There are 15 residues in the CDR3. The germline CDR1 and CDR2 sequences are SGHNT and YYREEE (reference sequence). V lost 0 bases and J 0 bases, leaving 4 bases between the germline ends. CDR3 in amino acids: CASSLDISGANVLTF. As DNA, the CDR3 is TGTGCCAGCAGCTTGGATATCTCTGGGGCCAACGTCCTGACTTTC.

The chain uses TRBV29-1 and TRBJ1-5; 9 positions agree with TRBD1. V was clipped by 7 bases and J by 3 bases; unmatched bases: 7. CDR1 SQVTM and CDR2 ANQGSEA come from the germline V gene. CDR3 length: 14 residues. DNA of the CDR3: TGCAGCGAGCTGACAGGGGGAGACAATCAGCCCCAGCATTTT. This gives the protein CSELTGGDNQPQHF.

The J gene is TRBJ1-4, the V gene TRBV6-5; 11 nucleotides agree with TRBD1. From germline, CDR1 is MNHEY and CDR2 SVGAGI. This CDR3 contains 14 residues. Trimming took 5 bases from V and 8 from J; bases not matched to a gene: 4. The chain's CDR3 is CASSLGQGGEKLFF. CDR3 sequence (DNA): TGTGCCAGCAGTCTGGGACAGGGGGGAGAAAAACTGTTTTTT.

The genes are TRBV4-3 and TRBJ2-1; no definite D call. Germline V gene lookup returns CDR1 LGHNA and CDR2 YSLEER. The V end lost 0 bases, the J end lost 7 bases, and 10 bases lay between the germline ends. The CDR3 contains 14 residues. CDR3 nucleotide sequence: TGCGCCAGCAGCCAAGAACGGAGAACGAATGAGCAGTTCTTC. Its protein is CASSQERRTNEQFF.

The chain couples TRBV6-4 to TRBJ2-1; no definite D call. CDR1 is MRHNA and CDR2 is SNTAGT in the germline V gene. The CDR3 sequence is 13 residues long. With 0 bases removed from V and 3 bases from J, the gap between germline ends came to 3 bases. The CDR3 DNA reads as TGTGCCAGCAGTGACTCGTACTACAATGAGCAGTTCTTC. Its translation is CASSDSYYNEQFF.

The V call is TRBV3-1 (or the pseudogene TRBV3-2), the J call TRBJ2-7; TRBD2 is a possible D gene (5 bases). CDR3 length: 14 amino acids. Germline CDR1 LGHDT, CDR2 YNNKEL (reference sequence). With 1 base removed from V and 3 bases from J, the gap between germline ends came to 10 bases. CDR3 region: CASSQASRIYEQYF. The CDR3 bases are TGTGCCAGCAGCCAAGCTAGCCGGATCTACGAGCAGTACTTC.

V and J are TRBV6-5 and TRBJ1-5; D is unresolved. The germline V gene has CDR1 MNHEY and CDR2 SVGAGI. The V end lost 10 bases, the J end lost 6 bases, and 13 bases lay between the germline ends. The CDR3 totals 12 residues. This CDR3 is CATLGSGQPQHF. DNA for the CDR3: TGTGCCACACTCGGAAGCGGTCAGCCCCAGCATTTT.

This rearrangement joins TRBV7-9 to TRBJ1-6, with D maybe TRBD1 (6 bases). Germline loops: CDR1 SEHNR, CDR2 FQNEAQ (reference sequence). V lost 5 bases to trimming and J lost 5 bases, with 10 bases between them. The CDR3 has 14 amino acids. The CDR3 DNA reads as TGTGCCAGCAGCCTGGACAGAAATAATTCACCCCTCCACTTT. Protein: CASSLDRNNSPLHF.

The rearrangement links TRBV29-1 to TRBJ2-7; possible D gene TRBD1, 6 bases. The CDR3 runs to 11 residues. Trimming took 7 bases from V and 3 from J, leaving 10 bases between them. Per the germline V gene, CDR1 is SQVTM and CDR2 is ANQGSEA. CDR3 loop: CSGGRNYEQYF. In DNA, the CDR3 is TGCAGCGGGGGGCGGAACTACGAGCAGTACTTC.

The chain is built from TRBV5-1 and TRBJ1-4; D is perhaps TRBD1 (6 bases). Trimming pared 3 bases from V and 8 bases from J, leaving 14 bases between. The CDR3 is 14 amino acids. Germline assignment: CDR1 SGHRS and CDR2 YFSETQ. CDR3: CASSSVGAREKLFF. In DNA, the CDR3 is TGCGCCAGCAGCTCGGTGGGGGCAAGAGAAAAACTGTTTTTT.

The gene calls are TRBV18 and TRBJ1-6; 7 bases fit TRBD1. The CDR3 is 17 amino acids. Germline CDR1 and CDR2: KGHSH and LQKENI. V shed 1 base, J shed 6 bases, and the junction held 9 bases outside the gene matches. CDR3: CASSPLTKGQTNSPLHF. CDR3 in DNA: TGTGCCAGCTCACCACTAACTAAGGGACAGACTAATTCACCCCTCCACTTT.

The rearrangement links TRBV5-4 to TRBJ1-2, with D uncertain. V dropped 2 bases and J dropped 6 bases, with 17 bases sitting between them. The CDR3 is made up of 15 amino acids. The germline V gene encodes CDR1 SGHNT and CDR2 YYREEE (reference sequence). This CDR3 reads CASSLILGRENGYTF. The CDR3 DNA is TGTGCCAGCAGCTTAATCCTAGGGAGGGAAAATGGCTACACCTTC.

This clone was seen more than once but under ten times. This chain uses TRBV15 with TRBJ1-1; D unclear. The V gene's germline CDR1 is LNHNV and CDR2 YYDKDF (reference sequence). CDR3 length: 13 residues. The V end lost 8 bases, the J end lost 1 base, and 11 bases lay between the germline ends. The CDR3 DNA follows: TGTGCCACCGGACTGCGGGGGAACACTGAAGCTTTCTTT. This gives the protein CATGLRGNTEAFF.

In DNA form, the CDR3 reads TGTGCCATCAGTGCTTTCGGACAGGCGAACACTGAAGCTTTCTTT. Its protein product is CAISAFGQANTEAFF. This chain joins TRBV10-3 and TRBJ1-1, with 7 bases lining up with TRBD1. The length of the CDR3 is 15 residues. Germline V gives CDR1 ENHRY, CDR2 SYGVKD. The V and J ends lost 4 bases and 1 base, in that order; junction bases with no gene match: 6.

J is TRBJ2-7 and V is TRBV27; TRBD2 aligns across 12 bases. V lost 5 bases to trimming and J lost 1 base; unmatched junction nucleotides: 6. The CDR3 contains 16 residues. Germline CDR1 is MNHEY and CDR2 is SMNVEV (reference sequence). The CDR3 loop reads CASSRASGGDSYEQYF. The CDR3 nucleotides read TGTGCCAGCAGTCGCGCTAGCGGGGGGGATTCCTACGAGCAGTACTTC.

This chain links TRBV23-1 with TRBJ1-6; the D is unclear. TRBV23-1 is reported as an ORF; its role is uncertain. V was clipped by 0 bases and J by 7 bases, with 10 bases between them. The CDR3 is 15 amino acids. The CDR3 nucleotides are TGCGCCAGCAGTCAATCGGGGAGACCCAATTCACCCCTCCACTTT. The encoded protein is CASSQSGRPNSPLHF.

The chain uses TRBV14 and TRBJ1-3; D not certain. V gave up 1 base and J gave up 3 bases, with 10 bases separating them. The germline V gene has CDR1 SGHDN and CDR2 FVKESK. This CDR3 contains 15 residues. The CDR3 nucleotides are TGTGCCAGCAGCCAAGGATATGCGTTTGGAAACACCATATATTTT. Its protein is CASSQGYAFGNTIYF. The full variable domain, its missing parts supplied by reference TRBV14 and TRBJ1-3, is EAGVTQFPSHSVIEKGQTVTLRCDPISGHDNLYWYRRVMGKEIKFLLHFVKESKQDESGMPNNRFLAERTGGTYSTLKVQPAELEDSGVYFCASSQGYAFGNTIYFGEGSWLTVV.

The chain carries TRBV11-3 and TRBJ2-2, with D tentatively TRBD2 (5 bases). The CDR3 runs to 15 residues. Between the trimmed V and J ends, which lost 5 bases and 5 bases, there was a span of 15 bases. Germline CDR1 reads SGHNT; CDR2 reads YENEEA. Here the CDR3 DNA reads TGTGCCAGCAGCCCAAGGTCGGGGATTACCGGGGAGCTGTTTTTT. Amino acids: CASSPRSGITGELFF.

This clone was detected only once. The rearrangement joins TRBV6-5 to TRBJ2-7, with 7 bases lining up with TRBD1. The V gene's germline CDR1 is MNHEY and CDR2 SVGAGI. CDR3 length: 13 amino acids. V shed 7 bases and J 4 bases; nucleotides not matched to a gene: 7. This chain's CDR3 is CASKEGTAYEQYF. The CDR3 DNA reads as TGTGCCAGCAAAGAGGGGACAGCGTACGAGCAGTACTTC.

CDR3 coding DNA: TGTGCCAGCAGTATCCTATCCTTGACTAGCGGGACAGATACGCAGTATTTT. This sequence encodes CASSILSLTSGTDTQYF. J is TRBJ2-3 and V is TRBV27, with 10 bases that match TRBD2. CDR1 and CDR2 from the germline V gene are MNHEY and SMNVEV (reference sequence). The ends lost 5 bases at V and 3 bases at J; junction bases unmatched: 11. This CDR3 region has 17 residues.